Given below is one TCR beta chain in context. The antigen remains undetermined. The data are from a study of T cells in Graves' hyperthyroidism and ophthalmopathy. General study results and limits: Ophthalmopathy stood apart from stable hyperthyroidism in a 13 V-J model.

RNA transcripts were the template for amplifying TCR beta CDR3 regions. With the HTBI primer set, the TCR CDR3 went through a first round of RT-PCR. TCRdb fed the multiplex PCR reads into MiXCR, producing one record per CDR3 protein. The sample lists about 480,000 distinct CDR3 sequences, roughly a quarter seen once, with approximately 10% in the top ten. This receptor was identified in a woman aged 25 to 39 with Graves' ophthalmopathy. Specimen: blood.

The CDR3: CASSMWTASHQPQHF. The CDR3 nucleotides are TGTGCCAGCAGTATGTGGACAGCATCTCATCAGCCCCAGCATTTT. The chain links TRBV28 to TRBJ1-5, with TRBD1 as a possible D gene (6 bases). The ends were cut back, 5 bases at V and 5 bases at J, with 16 bases in the middle. Germline V gene sequence: CDR1 MDHEN, CDR2 SYDVKM. The CDR3 is made up of 15 amino acids. Full variable domain (rest looked up from reference TRBV28 and TRBJ1-5): DVKVTQSSRYLVKRTGEKVFLECVQDMDHENMFWYRQDPGLGLRLIYFSYDVKMKEKGDIPEGYSVSREKKERFSLILESASTNQTSMYLCASSMWTASHQPQHFGDGTRLSIL.